This T cell receptor beta chain was sequenced during a study of blood T cell repertoires in COVID-19 (dated by TCRdb to the early 2020s). Background for the entire study: Collaborator samples came from the United States, Italy and Spain and covered acute and convalescent phases of COVID-19. Where available, HLA class I and class II types were taken from metadata supplied by the sample provider and were not determined by assay-based typing. Nearly every sample came with metadata listing a de-identified subject ID, COVID-19 status, age in years and sex. The repertoires were made available in a free public database intended to serve as a resource for research on the immune response to SARS-CoV-2. Subjects who had been exposed to COVID-19, were actively infected with it, or had recovered from it provided the deeply sampled blood TCRbeta repertoires that made up the dataset. The material from the prospective study consisted of cDNA or gDNA derived from T cells, B-cell-depleted T cells, or PBMCs. The samples were drawn from two sources: the first 160 participants of the ongoing ImmuneRACE study, and 1,200 or so subjects contributed by 6 global collaborators. Study-level results and caveats: The amount of clinical and demographic metadata varied by source and participant and was provided uncurated.

Notes on this clone: No cognate antigen has been identified for it. The record has no base qualities; no much larger clone is one base away.

The immunoSEQ Assay, a bias-controlled multiplex PCR, was used to amplify TCRbeta CDR3 regions from genomic DNA. As for the authors' bioinformatics: Within the assay, amplification of reference gene primers was used to estimate how many nucleated cells each sample contained. To quantify the absolute abundance of each unique TCRbeta CDR3 rearrangement, sequence reads were collapsed and filtered. For each sample, productive Simpson clonality was calculated as the square root of Simpson's diversity index over productive rearrangements. TCRdb provides this immuneACCESS table in a form limited to in-frame rearrangements. Some clones are lacking; in checked studies, under half of them reflect an unresolved V gene, and why the rest are absent is not known. V and J calls plus clone size are reproduced from that table; the DNA served to infer D and trimming. The sample table records 96,000 or so clones; around nine tenths of these occur just once. Jointly, the top ten make up around 4.3% of the sample.

One collaborating source in Seattle enrolled patients while the patients were actively infected and followed the patients over time throughout the course of disease. The collaborating institutions used their own protocols to collect whole blood in K2EDTA tubes. For TCRbeta analysis, collaborator samples were shipped as frozen whole blood, as isolated PBMCs, or as DNA extracted from either sample type. Sequenced input: peripheral blood. This TCR was recovered from a human donor with COVID-19, enrolled during active disease. The donor label of this sample is uncertain.

The nucleotide sequence reads as follows: TGTGCCAGCACCCTAGAGGGGGTGGAGACCCAGTACTTC. Its protein is CASTLEGVETQYF. This chain joins TRBV2 to TRBJ2-5, with a weak D call of TRBD1 (6 bases match). V sheds 7 bases and J sheds 5 bases, leaving 14 bases between their ends. From a lookup of the germline V gene, CDR1 and CDR2 are SNHLY and FYNNEI. The CDR3 numbers 13 residues from cysteine through phenylalanine. The only DNA kept is the CDR3, 39 bases in frame from the first base.